Presented here are 21 T cell receptor beta chains from one specimen sequenced in a study of breast tumors, draining lymph nodes, adjacent tissues. TCRdb called the multiplex PCR reads again in MiXCR, with one record for every CDR3 protein. The repertoire holds about 140,000 distinct CDR3 sequences, with about 33% as singletons. Axillary draining lymph nodes of breast cancer patients supplied the node samples. Sequenced input: axillary lymph node tissue. The origin of the receptors is a female donor with breast cancer. Some clones in this sample may be carry-over from other donors' samples.

This clonotype showed up many times. The chain is built from TRBV6-5 and TRBJ1-6, with D hard to call. V lost 6 bases to trimming and J lost 6 bases, with 15 bases between them. This CDR3 region has 15 residues. The germline V gene has CDR1 MNHEY and CDR2 SVGAGI. CDR3 region: CASSRRNMANSPLHF. The CDR3 DNA sequence: TGTGCCAGCAGCCGCCGAAACATGGCTAATTCACCCCTCCACTTT.

At least ten counts were recorded for this clonotype. The chain employs TRBV3-1 and TRBJ2-1, with unresolved D. Germline V gene lookup returns CDR1 LGHDT and CDR2 YNNKEL (reference sequence). The CDR3 is 13 residues long. V was shortened by 0 bases and J by 12 bases, with 12 bases between the two germline ends. In nucleotides, the CDR3 is TGTGCCAGCAGCCAAGATCGGGCTATAAGGCAGTTCTTC. Residues: CASSQDRAIRQFF.

This chain connects TRBV9 to TRBJ1-2; D might be TRBD1 (6 bases). This CDR3 is built from 14 residues. V lost 4 bases and J lost 8, with 18 bases in between. The germline CDR1 and CDR2 sequences are SGDLS and YYNGEE. The CDR3 sequence: CASSSTSGVTGYTF. The DNA for the CDR3 is TGTGCCAGCAGCTCGACCTCAGGGGTAACAGGCTACACCTTC.

This clonotype was seen repeatedly, ten times or more. The chain couples TRBV5-1 to TRBJ2-5, with 9 bases that match TRBD1. The length of the CDR3 is 14 residues. Germline V CDR1 and CDR2: SGHRS, YFSETQ. V shed 3 bases, J shed 1 base, and the junction held 1 base outside the gene matches. The CDR3 region has the DNA TGCGCCAGCAGCTCACAGGGGGCCCAAGAGACCCAGTACTTC. Translated, it gives CASSSQGAQETQYF. Complete variable domain (other parts from reference TRBV5-1 and TRBJ2-5): KAGVTQTPRYLIKTRGQQVTLSCSPISGHRSVSWYQQTPGQGLQFLFEYFSETQRNKGNFPGRFSGRQFSNSRSEMNVSTLELGDSALYLCASSSQGAQETQYFGPGTRLLVL.

This clonotype was recorded at least ten times. J is TRBJ2-5 and V is TRBV27, with TRBD1 as a possible D gene (7 bases). This CDR3 is 12 amino acids long. CDR1 is MNHEY and CDR2 is SMNVEV in the germline V gene (reference sequence). The V and J ends lost 4 bases and 7 bases respectively, with 10 bases between them. CDR3 loop: CASSSQGGTQYF. The CDR3 DNA follows: TGTGCCAGCAGTTCCCAGGGGGGGACCCAGTACTTC.

This clonotype was recorded a few times. Germline is not matched at one junction end, which may reflect a read error. V is TRBV5-4 and J is TRBJ2-5, with D unresolved. The CDR3 covers 12 residues. CDR1 and CDR2 (germline): SGHNT, YYREEE (reference sequence). The CDR3 region is CASSFPQEAQYF. The CDR3 DNA is TGTGCCAGCAGCTTCCCTCAAGAGGCCCAGTACTTC.

This clonotype was seen at least ten times. The gene calls are TRBV20-1 and TRBJ2-7; D may match TRBD1 or TRBD2 (5 bases each). The CDR3 loop spans 15 amino acids. Trimming shortened V by 1 base and J by 1 base, and 14 bases separated the two germline ends. Germline lookup yields CDR1 DFQATT and CDR2 SNEGSKA (reference sequence). Here the CDR3 reads CSARVRWDQSYEQYF. In nucleotides, the CDR3 is TGCAGTGCTAGAGTTCGTTGGGACCAATCCTACGAGCAGTACTTC.

There are many counts of this clonotype. The J gene is TRBJ1-2, the V gene TRBV5-5, with 10 bases matching TRBD1. V lost 3 bases and J lost 5; bases outside the gene matches: 7. Germline CDR1 and CDR2: SGHKS and YYEKEE (reference sequence). This CDR3 has 15 amino acids. The CDR3: CASSSAGTGVYGYTF. CDR3 DNA sequence: TGTGCCAGCAGCTCCGCCGGGACAGGGGTTTATGGCTACACCTTC.

Ten or more counts support this clonotype. The chain combines TRBV20-1 with TRBJ1-5; tentatively, D is TRBD1 (6 bases). Germline lookup yields CDR1 DFQATT and CDR2 SNEGSKA (reference sequence). The V gene lost 5 bases and the J gene lost 0 bases, with 8 bases spanning the gap. CDR3 length equals 13 residues. The CDR3 spells CSAGGHSNQPQHF. The CDR3 nucleotides are TGCAGTGCTGGGGGCCATAGCAATCAGCCCCAGCATTTT.

On this clonotype: A much larger clone is a single base away; this may be a read error. The rearrangement uses TRBV7-3 and TRBJ1-1; D possibly corresponds to TRBD1 (5 bases). Germline V lookup: CDR1 SGHTA, CDR2 FQGTGA. The ends were cut back, 5 bases at V and 6 bases at J, with 28 bases in the middle. The CDR3 covers 18 residues. CDR3 sequence (DNA): TGTGCCAGCAGCAAAACTGTGGGCCGCAGGGTGGAGGACCCTGAAGCTTTCTTT. This sequence encodes CASSKTVGRRVEDPEAFF.

This clonotype was observed once. The junction shows a germline mismatch at one end, possibly a read error. This chain links TRBV6-5 with TRBJ2-3; D may be TRBD1 (6 bases). There are 16 residues in the CDR3. The germline V gene encodes CDR1 MNHEY and CDR2 SVGAGI. CDR3 in amino acids: CASSHSRRGHTDTQYF. The CDR3 DNA is TGTGCCAGCAGTCACTCGCGCAGGGGCCACACAGATACGCAGTATTTT.

The gene calls are TRBV6-6 and TRBJ2-3, with 9 bases fitting TRBD2. The germline V gene has CDR1 MNHNY and CDR2 SVGAGI (reference sequence). CDR3 length: 15 amino acids. V dropped 5 bases and J dropped 0; count of bases not matched to a gene: 3. The CDR3 loop reads CASSPSGDSTDTQYF. CDR3 bases: TGTGCCAGCAGTCCTAGCGGGGACAGCACAGATACGCAGTATTTT.

At least ten counts were recorded for this clonotype. V usage is TRBV7-9 and J usage is TRBJ2-2, with 8 bases lining up with TRBD1. Germline V gene lookup returns CDR1 SEHNR and CDR2 FQNEAQ (reference sequence). V lost 6 bases to trimming and J lost 4 bases; unmatched junction nucleotides: 7. This CDR3 is 15 amino acids long. CDR3 sequence reads: CASRPGQAGTGELFF. In nucleotides, the CDR3 is TGTGCCAGCAGGCCGGGACAGGCGGGCACCGGGGAGCTGTTTTTT.

The CDR3 region is CASSSAGGSHEQYF. CDR3 sequence (DNA): TGCGCCAGCAGCTCCGCGGGGGGATCCCACGAGCAGTACTTC. This sequence joins TRBV5-1 and TRBJ2-5; 8 nucleotides agree with TRBD2. The DNA end favors TRBJ2-7, so the J call may be wrong. The CDR3 covers 14 residues. Per germline, CDR1 SGHRS and CDR2 YFSETQ.

At least ten counts were recorded for this clonotype. V gene TRBV12-3 or TRBV12-4 combines with J gene TRBJ2-3; 8 positions match TRBD1. The CDR3 length is 15 residues. The trim removed 6 bases at V and 3 bases at J, leaving 8 bases unmatched. The CDR3, as DNA: TGTGCCAGCAGACCTACAGGGGGAAGAACAGATACGCAGTATTTT. Protein: CASRPTGGRTDTQYF.

This clonotype was observed at least ten times. The CDR3, as DNA: TGTGCCAGCAGCCCTGTCTGGGGGGGGAATGAGCAGTTCTTC. Amino acids: CASSPVWGGNEQFF. This chain uses TRBV7-9 with TRBJ2-1; TRBD2 aligns across 7 bases. Unmatched junction bases numbered 8, after V lost 5 bases and J lost 7 bases. CDR1 is SEHNR and CDR2 is FQNEAQ in the germline V gene (reference sequence). The CDR3 is 14 residues long. The variable domain in full, with the rest retrieved from reference TRBV7-9 and TRBJ2-1, is DTGVSQNPRHKITKRGQNVTFRCDPISEHNRLYWYRQTLGQGPEFLTYFQNEAQLEKSRLLSDRFSAERPKGSFSTLEIQRTEQGDSAMYLCASSPVWGGNEQFFGPGTRLTVL.

On this clonotype itself: This may be a read error, as it is one base from a much larger clone. The gene calls are TRBV6-5 and TRBJ2-7; possibly TRBD1 or TRBD2 for D (5 bases each). The CDR3 totals 16 residues. The V gene lost 6 bases and the J gene lost 3 bases, with 21 bases spanning the gap. CDR1 is MNHEY, CDR2 SVGAGI, per germline. CDR3: CASRHYGAGTDYEQYF. In nucleotides, the CDR3 is TGTGCCAGCAGACATTACGGGGCAGGGACGGACTACGAGCAGTACTTC.

The CDR3 DNA follows: TGCGCCAGCAGCACAGGGACACCGAACACTGAAGCTTTCTTT. This encodes CASSTGTPNTEAFF. V is TRBV5-1 and J is TRBJ1-1, with a possible D match to TRBD1 (6 bases). Trimming stripped 4 bases from V and 1 base from J, with 11 bases between. The CDR3 is 14 residues long. Germline values: CDR1 SGHRS, CDR2 YFSETQ.

Ten or more counts support this clonotype. V usage is TRBV11-3 and J usage is TRBJ2-1; D possibly uses TRBD1 or TRBD2 (7 bases each). Trimming pared 4 bases from V and 5 bases from J, leaving 12 bases between. Germline CDR1 is SGHNT and CDR2 is YENEEA. CDR3 length equals 14 residues. DNA of the CDR3: TGTGCCAGCAGCTCAGGGGGGGCCCACAATGAGCAGTTCTTC. This encodes CASSSGGAHNEQFF.

This clonotype has more than one count but fewer than ten. This sequence joins TRBV6-1 and TRBJ1-1, with D possibly matching TRBD1 (5 bases). Germline assignment: CDR1 MNHNS and CDR2 SASEGT. Trimming removed 5 bases at V and 7 bases at J, with 20 bases between. This CDR3 spans 15 amino acids. CDR3 sequence (DNA): TGTGCCAGCAGTTACATGCGGGGGGACTCCTTTGAAGCTTTCTTT. The encoded protein is CASSYMRGDSFEAFF.

The V and J genes are TRBV5-8 and TRBJ1-1; perhaps TRBD1 as D (6 bases). The germline V gene encodes CDR1 SGHTS and CDR2 YDEGEE. There are 12 residues in the CDR3. Trimming took off 4 bases at V and 11 bases at J, with 15 bases between the two ends. The CDR3 is CASSLTWTAAFF. CDR3 sequence (DNA): TGTGCCAGCAGCCTAACCTGGACAGCCGCTTTCTTT.